These 7 T cell receptor beta chains were sequenced from one sample in a study of blood T cell repertoires in COVID-19. Sequencing used immunoSEQ multiplex PCR; TCRdb keeps in-frame clones, though not all of them. Among around 200,000 clones listed, 87% were seen once. The sample taken for sequencing was peripheral blood. The receptors originated from a man aged 60 to 69 who had recovered from COVID-19.

This chain connects TRBV28 to TRBJ1-2; TRBD1 aligns across 7 bases. After removal of 7 bases from V and 5 bases from J, the junction contained 7 bases not matched to a gene. Germline CDR1 reads MDHEN; CDR2 reads SYDVKM. CDR3 length equals 13 residues. In DNA, the CDR3 is TGTGCCAGCACCCAGGACAGGCAATATGGCTACACCTTC. Residues: CASTQDRQYGYTF.

The chain couples TRBV5-5 to TRBJ2-7; 8 positions match TRBD2. Trimming cost V 2 bases and J 0 bases; bases outside gene matches: 7. CDR3 length: 16 amino acids. Per germline, CDR1 SGHKS and CDR2 YYEKEE (reference sequence). CDR3 region: CASSFAAGGFSYEQYF. The DNA for the CDR3 is TGTGCCAGCAGCTTCGCGGCGGGGGGCTTCTCCTACGAGCAGTACTTC. The variable domain in full, completed from reference TRBV5-5 and TRBJ2-7, reads DAGVTQSPTHLIKTRGQQVTLRCSPISGHKSVSWYQQVLGQGPQFIFQYYEKEERGRGNFPDRFSARQFPNYSSELNVNALLLGDSALYLCASSFAAGGFSYEQYFGPGTRLTVT.

The chain uses TRBV24-1 and TRBJ2-1, with D maybe TRBD1 (5 bases). V was clipped by 0 bases and J by 12 bases, with 14 bases between them. Per germline, CDR1 KGHDR and CDR2 SFDVKD. The CDR3 spans 14 residues. CDR3 loop: CATSDLGAVYGQFF. The DNA for the CDR3 is TGTGCCACCAGTGATTTGGGGGCGGTTTATGGGCAGTTCTTC.

The chain links TRBV6-5 to TRBJ1-2; perhaps TRBD1 as D (5 bases). CDR3 length: 13 amino acids. Germline CDR1 reads MNHEY; CDR2 reads SVGAGI. Trimming pared 6 bases from V and 8 bases from J, leaving 16 bases between. The CDR3: CASSTPGLRGYTF. The CDR3, as DNA: TGTGCCAGCAGCACTCCAGGGCTGCGCGGCTACACCTTC.

This chain connects TRBV7-9 to TRBJ1-1, with TRBD1 matching over 8 bases. V lost 2 bases, J lost 0 bases, and 8 bases stayed unmatched. CDR1 and CDR2 (germline): SEHNR, FQNEAQ (reference sequence). The CDR3 is made up of 17 amino acids. As DNA, the CDR3 is TGTGCCAGCAGCTTATTAACAGGGGGACATATGAACACTGAAGCTTTCTTT. This sequence encodes CASSLLTGGHMNTEAFF.

The CDR3 nucleotides are TGTGCCAGCAGCCAAGGATCCAGGGGACAGTACTTC. It translates to CASSQGSRGQYF. This chain links TRBV3-1 (or the pseudogene TRBV3-2) with TRBJ2-7, with D maybe TRBD1 (6 bases). The CDR3 sequence is 12 residues long. Germline V gene sequence: CDR1 LGHDT, CDR2 YNNKEL (reference sequence). Between the trimmed V and J ends, which lost 1 base and 10 bases, there was a span of 11 bases.

This sequence joins TRBV9 and TRBJ2-2; TRBD1 might be the D (6 bases). V shed 2 bases and J shed 2 bases, with 16 bases lying between them. The CDR3 runs 17 residues. Germline lookup yields CDR1 SGDLS and CDR2 YYNGEE. This CDR3 is CASSVRVLDSNTGELFF. The CDR3, as DNA: TGTGCCAGCAGCGTGAGGGTCCTGGACAGCAACACCGGGGAGCTGTTTTTT.